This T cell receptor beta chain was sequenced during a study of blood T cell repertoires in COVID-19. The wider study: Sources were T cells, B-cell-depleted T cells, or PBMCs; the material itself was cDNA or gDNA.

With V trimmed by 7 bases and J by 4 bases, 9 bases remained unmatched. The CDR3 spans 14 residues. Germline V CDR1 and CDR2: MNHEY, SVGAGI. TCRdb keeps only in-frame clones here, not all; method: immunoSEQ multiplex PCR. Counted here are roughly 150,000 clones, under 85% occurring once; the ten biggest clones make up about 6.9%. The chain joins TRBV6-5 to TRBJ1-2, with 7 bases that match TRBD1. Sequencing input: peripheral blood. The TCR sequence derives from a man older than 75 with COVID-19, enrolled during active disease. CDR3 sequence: CASKPGGVGYGYTF. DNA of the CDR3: TGTGCCAGCAAACCAGGGGGAGTGGGCTATGGCTACACCTTC.